The source of this TCR beta chain is a study of identical twins (dated by TCRdb to about 2016). With respect to the entire study: To test whether fetal clonotypes persist, the study used deep sequencing on TCR alpha and beta repertoires from monozygotic twins, unrelated adults of various ages, and cord blood. To rule out contamination, the twin experiments were replicated at different times with different library preparation protocols. Paper-wide results and their limitations: Zero-insertion analyses could be partly confounded by invariant T cells such as MAIT and iNKT, although diverse VJ usage argued against such confounding for most clonotypes. Conclusions relied on cross-sectional statistical analysis, since the same donors could not be followed over many years. A weaker excess of twin sharing was found in beta out-of-frame sequences because the signal-to-noise ratio was lowered by fewer shared sequences. Out-of-frame TCR alpha sequences shared between twins showed an excess of low generation-probability sequences compared with coincidental sharing between unrelated individuals. In monozygotic twins, recombination models systematically underestimated out-of-frame TCR alpha sharing, but the models matched the sharing seen between unrelated individuals. Abundant cord blood beta clonotypes carried fewer insertions; young adult naive repertoires showed a weaker similar trend, while memory repertoires showed none.

Library generation was performed with 5' RACE. TCRdb lists the instrument as Illumina HiSeq 2000. Template switching added a universal primer binding site, and the final cDNA carried a unique molecular identifier that allowed TCR cDNA molecules to be counted accurately. Specific primers in the conserved constant-segment region were used to synthesize first-strand cDNA for the TCR alpha and beta chains. To control for contamination, every cDNA library was double barcoded, receiving both a SMART-Mk sample barcode and Illumina barcodes. Two successive PCR steps introduced TruSeq adapter sequences along with Illumina sample barcodes. The TCR alpha and beta cDNA libraries were sequenced on the Illumina HiSeq platform using custom primers. From the authors' description of their analysis: MiGEC was used to process raw reads and extract unique molecular identifiers, and MiXCR was used to find CDR3 positions. Recombination models were inferred per individual with the repgenHMM and IGoR tools using an EM algorithm. The tcR package in R was used for shared clonotype analysis, with sharing normalized by the product of cloneset sizes. To study raw recombination free of thymic and clonal selection effects, out-of-frame nonproductive sequences were analyzed. The public sequencing data were trimmed at Q25 with fastp and processed into clonotypes with MiXCR by TCRdb, which kept only in-frame beta chains. Each CDR3 protein appears once, grouped with its most common genes and DNA. TCRdb's processing, not the study's, gives the V and J calls here. This sample has 1.5 million to 2 million distinct CDR3 sequences in its table, and around 29% of those were observed once. The biggest ten clones account for 0.27% of the sample.

A word on this clonotype: Its cognate antigen has yet to be identified. Nothing much larger sits one base from this clone, and base qualities are not available.

The CDR3 sequence holds 14 residues, the cysteine and phenylalanine included. The only DNA kept is the CDR3, 42 bases in frame from the first base. V trim: 0 bases; J trim: 8 bases; unmatched bases: 5. CDR1 SGHRS and CDR2 YFSETQ were looked up in the germline V gene. Every donor was a healthy Caucasian. This receptor chain uses TRBV5-1 and TRBJ1-2, with 9 bases in between that match TRBD1. Sequenced sample: cord blood. This receptor was identified in a newborn girl in good health. The nucleotide sequence reads as follows: TGCGCCAGCAGCTTGGGGACAGGGGATGCAGGCTACACCTTC. Translated, it reads CASSLGTGDAGYTF.